The T cell receptor beta chain described here comes from a study of OX40 agonist ivuxolimab in advanced cancers. Study details: Checkpoint inhibitors had been given previously to 40% of patients.

The V gene lost 1 base and the J gene lost 4 bases, with 10 bases spanning the gap. The CDR3 consists of 15 residues. Germline CDR1 is LNHDA and CDR2 is SQIVND (reference sequence). Sequencing was performed with immunoSEQ multiplex PCR; in TCRdb, only in-frame clones are kept and a portion is missing. The table lists about 52,000 clones, approximately 86% of them singletons, with 14% to 15% in the top ten. The J gene is TRBJ2-2, the V gene TRBV19; D not certain. The sequenced sample was CD4+ or CD8+ T cells sorted from blood, obtained in a trial of the OX40 agonist ivuxolimab. This sequence originates from an adult with an advanced solid tumor such as melanoma, head and neck, liver or kidney cancer. The CDR3 sequence is CASSIGTGSTGELFF. The CDR3, as DNA: TGTGCCAGTAGTATAGGTACGGGTAGCACCGGGGAGCTGTTTTTT. The full variable domain, rest sourced from reference TRBV19 and TRBJ2-2, is DGGITQSPKYLFRKEGQNVTLSCEQNLNHDAMYWYRQDPGQGLRLIYYSQIVNDFQKGDIAEGYSVSREKKESFPLTVTSAQKNPTAFYLCASSIGTGSTGELFFGEGSRLTVL.